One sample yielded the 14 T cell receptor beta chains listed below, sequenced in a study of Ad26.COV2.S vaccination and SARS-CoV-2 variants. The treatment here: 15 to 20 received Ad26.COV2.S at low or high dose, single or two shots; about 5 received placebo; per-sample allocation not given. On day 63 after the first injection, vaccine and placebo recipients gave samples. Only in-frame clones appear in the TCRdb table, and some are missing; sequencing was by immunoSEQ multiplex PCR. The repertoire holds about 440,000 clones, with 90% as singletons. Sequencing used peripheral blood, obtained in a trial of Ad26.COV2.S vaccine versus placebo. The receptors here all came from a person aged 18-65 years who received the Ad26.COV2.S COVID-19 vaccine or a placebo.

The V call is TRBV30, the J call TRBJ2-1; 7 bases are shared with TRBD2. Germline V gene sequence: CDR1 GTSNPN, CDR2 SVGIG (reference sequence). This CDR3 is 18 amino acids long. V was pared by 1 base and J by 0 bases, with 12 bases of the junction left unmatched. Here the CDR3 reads CAWSGLAGGSSSYNEQFF. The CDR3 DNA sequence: TGTGCCTGGAGTGGACTAGCAGGAGGGTCAAGCTCCTACAATGAGCAGTTCTTC.

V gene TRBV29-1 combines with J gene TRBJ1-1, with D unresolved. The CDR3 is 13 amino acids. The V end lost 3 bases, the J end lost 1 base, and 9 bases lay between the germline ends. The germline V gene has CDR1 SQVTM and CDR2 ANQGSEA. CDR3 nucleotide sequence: TGCAGCGTTGACGGACGGGAGAACACTGAAGCTTTCTTT. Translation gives CSVDGRENTEAFF.

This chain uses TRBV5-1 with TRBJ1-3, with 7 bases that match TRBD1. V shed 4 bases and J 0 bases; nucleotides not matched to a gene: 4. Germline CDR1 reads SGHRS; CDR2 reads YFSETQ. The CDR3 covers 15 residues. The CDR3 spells CASSEGQLSGNTIYF. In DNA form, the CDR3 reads TGCGCCAGCAGCGAGGGACAGCTCTCTGGAAACACCATATATTTT. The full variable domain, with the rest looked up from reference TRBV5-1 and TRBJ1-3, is KAGVTQTPRYLIKTRGQQVTLSCSPISGHRSVSWYQQTPGQGLQFLFEYFSETQRNKGNFPGRFSGRQFSNSRSEMNVSTLELGDSALYLCASSEGQLSGNTIYFGEGSWLTVV.

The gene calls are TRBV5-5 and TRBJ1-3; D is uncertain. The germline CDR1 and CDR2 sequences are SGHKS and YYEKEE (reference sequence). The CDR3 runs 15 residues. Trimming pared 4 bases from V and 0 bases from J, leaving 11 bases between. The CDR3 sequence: CASSPGLGSGNTIYF. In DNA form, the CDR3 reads TGTGCCAGCAGCCCCGGACTTGGCTCTGGAAACACCATATATTTT.

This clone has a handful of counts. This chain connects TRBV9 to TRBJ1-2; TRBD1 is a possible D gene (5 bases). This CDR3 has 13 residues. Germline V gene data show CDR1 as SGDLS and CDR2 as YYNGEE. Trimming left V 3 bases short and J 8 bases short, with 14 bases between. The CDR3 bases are TGTGCCAGCAGCGGAAGCAGGGTGTGGGGCTACACCTTC. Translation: CASSGSRVWGYTF.

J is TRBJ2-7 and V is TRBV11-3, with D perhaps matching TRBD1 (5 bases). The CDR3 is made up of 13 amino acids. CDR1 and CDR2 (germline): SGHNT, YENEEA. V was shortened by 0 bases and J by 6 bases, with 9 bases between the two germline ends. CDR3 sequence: CASSLEGVGEQYF. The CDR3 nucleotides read TGTGCCAGCAGCTTAGAAGGGGTCGGCGAGCAGTACTTC.

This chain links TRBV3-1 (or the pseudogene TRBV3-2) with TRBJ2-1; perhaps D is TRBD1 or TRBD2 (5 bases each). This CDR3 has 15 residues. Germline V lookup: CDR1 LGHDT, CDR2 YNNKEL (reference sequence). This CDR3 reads CAKRPGRFTYNEQFF. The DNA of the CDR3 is TGTGCAAAGAGGCCGGGGCGGTTTACCTACAATGAGCAGTTCTTC.

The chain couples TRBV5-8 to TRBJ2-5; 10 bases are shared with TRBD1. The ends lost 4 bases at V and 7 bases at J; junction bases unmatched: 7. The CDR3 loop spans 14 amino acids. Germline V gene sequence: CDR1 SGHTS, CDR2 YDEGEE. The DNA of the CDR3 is TGTGCCAGCAGCAGACGACAGGGGGCTGGGACCCAGTACTTC. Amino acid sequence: CASSRRQGAGTQYF.

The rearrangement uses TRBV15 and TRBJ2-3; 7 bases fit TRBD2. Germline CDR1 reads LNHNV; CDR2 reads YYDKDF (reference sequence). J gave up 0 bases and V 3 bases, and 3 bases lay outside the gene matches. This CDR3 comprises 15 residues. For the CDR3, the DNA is TGTGCCACCAGCAGGGGGGGGGAGAGCACAGATACGCAGTATTTT. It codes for CATSRGGESTDTQYF.

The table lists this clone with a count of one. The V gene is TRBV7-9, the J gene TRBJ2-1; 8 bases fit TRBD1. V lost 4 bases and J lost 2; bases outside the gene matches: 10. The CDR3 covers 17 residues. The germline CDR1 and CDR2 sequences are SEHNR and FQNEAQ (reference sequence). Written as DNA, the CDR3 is TGTGCCAGCAGCTCCCCAGGTCCGGGACAGGCCTACAATGAGCAGTTCTTC. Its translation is CASSSPGPGQAYNEQFF.

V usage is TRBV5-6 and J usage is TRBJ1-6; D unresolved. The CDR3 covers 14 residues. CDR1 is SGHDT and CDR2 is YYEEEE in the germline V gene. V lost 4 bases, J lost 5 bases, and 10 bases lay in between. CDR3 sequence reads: CASSPGRDNSPLHF. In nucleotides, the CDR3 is TGTGCCAGCAGCCCCGGACGGGATAATTCACCCCTCCACTTT.

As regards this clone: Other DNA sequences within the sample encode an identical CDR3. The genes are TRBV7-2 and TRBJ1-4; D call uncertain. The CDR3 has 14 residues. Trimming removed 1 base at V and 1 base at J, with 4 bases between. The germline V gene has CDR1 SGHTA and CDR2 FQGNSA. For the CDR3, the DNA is TGTGCCAGCAGCTTAGGGGGAACTAATGAAAAACTGTTTTTT. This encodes CASSLGGTNEKLFF.

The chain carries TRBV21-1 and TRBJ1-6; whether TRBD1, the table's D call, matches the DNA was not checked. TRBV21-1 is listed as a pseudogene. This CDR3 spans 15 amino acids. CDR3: CASSIRTGYNSPLHF. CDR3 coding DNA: TGTGCCAGCAGCATACGGACAGGATATAATTCACCCCTCCACTTT.

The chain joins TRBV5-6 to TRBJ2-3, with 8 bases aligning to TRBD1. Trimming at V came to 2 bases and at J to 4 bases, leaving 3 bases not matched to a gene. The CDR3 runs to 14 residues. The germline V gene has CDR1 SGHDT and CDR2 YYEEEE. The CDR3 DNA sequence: TGTGCCAGCAGCTTATTGACAGGGGCAGATACGCAGTATTTT. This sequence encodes CASSLLTGADTQYF. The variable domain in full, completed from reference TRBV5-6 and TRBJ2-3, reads DAGVTQSPTHLIKTRGQQVTLRCSPKSGHDTVSWYQQALGQGPQFIFQYYEEEERQRGNFPDRFSGHQFPNYSSELNVNALLLGDSALYLCASSLLTGADTQYFGPGTRLTVL.